This T cell receptor (beta chain) was captured in a study of control samples from healthy donors and cancer patients. Using immunoSEQ multiplex PCR, the repertoire was profiled, and TCRdb retains in-frame clones only, with some absent. The sample yields 85,000 to 95,000 clones, roughly 82% seen once. Germline lookup yields CDR1 KGHDR and CDR2 SFDVKD. The CDR3 sequence is 14 residues long. V lost 3 bases and J 4 bases, leaving 9 bases between the germline ends. What was sequenced was blood. V is TRBV24-1 and J is TRBJ2-1; TRBD1 is a possible D gene (6 bases). This receptor was identified in a woman between 55 and 75 years old in good health. Here the CDR3 reads CATSDLTGYNEQFF. CDR3 nucleotides: TGTGCCACCAGTGATCTTACAGGGTACAATGAGCAGTTCTTC.